The source of this TCR beta chain is a study of blood T cell repertoires in COVID-19. Across the study: Samples of COVID-19 (acute and convalescent) were obtained from the United States, Italy and Spain. Nucleic acid was either cDNA or gDNA, and it came from T cells, B-cell-depleted T cells, or PBMCs.

In the original analysis: Nucleated cell counts were estimated from reference gene primer amplification. Sequenced by immunoSEQ multiplex PCR; TCRdb stores in-frame clones only, minus some. For V, J and clone size, that table is used; D and trimming come from the DNA. The table records about 200,000 clones, 82% of them present only once. Recruited during active infection, patients (from Seattle) were subsequently followed longitudinally. Material for sequencing was peripheral blood. This sequence was found in a woman in her fifties or sixties with COVID-19, enrolled during active disease.

CDR3 sequence reads: CASTGTQFTEAFF. DNA of the CDR3: TGTGCCAGCACCGGGACACAATTCACTGAAGCTTTCTTT. This chain connects TRBV6-6 to TRBJ1-1; D possibly corresponds to TRBD1 (6 bases). Per the germline V gene, CDR1 is MNHNY and CDR2 is SVGAGI (reference sequence). The CDR3 consists of 13 residues. Trimming pared 7 bases from V and 4 bases from J, leaving 13 bases between.